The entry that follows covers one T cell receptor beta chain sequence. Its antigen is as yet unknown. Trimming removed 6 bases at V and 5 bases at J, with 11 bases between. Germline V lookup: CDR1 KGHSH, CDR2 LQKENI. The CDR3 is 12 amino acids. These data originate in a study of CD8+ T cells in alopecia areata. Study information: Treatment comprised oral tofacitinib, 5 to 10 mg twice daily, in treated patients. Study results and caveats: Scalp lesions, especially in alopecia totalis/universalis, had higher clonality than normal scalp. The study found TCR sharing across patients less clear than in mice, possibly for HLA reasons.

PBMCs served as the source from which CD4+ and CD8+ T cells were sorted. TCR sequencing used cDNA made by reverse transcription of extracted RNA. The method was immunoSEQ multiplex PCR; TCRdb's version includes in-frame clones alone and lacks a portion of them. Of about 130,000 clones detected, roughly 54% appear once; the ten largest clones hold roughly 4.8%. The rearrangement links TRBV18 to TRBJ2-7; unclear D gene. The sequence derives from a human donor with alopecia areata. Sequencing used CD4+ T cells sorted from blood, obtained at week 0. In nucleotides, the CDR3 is TGTGCCAGCTCCCAAGACGGCCACGAGCAGTACTTC. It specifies CASSQDGHEQYF.